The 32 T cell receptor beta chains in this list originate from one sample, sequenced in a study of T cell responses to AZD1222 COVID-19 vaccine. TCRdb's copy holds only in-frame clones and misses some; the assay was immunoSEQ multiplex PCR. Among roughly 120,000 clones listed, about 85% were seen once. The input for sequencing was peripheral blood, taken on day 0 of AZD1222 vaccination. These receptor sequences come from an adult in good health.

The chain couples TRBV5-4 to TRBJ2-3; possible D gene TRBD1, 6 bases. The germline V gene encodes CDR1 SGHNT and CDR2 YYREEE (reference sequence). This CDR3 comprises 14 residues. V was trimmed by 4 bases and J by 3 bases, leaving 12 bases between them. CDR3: CASSIQQGTDTQYF. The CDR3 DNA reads TGTGCCAGCAGCATACAACAGGGAACAGATACGCAGTATTTT.

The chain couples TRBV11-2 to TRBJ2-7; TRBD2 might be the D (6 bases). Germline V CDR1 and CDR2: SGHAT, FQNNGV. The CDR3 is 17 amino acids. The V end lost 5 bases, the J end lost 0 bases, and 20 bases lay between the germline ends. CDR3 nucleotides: TGTGCCAGCAGCCCCGCGCGGGACCTTACCTTCTCCTACGAGCAGTACTTC. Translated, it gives CASSPARDLTFSYEQYF.

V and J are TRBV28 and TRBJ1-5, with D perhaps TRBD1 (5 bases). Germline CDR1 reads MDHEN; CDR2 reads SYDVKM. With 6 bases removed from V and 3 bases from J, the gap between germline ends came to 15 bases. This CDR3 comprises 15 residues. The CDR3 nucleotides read TGTGCCAGCAGCCGGCCGTGGGGACCCAATCAGCCCCAGCATTTT. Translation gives CASSRPWGPNQPQHF.

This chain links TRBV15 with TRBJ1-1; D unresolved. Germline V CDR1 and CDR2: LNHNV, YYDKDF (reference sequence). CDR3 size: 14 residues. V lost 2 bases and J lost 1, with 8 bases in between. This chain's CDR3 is CATSRPPPNTEAFF. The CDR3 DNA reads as TGTGCCACCAGCAGACCTCCCCCGAACACTGAAGCTTTCTTT.

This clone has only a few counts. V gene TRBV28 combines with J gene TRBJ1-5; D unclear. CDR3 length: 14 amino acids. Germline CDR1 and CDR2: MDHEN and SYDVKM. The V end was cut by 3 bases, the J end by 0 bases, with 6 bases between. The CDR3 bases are TGTGCCAGCAGTTTTCCCGTTAGCAATCAGCCCCAGCATTTT. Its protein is CASSFPVSNQPQHF.

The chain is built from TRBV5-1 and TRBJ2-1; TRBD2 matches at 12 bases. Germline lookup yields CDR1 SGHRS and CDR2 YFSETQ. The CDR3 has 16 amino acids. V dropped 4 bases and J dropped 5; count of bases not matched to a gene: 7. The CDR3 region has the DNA TGCGCCAGCAGCCCTTCTAGCGGGGGGGCCAACAATGAGCAGTTCTTC. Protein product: CASSPSSGGANNEQFF.

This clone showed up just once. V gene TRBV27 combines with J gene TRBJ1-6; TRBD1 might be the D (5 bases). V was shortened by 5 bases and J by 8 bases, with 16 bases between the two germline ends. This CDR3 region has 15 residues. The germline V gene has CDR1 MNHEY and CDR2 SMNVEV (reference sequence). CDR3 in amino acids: CASSLDGGTHSPLHF. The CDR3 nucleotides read TGTGCCAGCAGTCTGGATGGGGGGACTCATTCACCCCTCCACTTT.

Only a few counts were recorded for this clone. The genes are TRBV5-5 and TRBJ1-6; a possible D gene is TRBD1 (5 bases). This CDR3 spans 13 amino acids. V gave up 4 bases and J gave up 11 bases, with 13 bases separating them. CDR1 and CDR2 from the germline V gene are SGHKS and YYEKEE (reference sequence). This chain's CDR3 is CASSPEGQPPLHF. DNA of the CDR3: TGTGCCAGCAGCCCTGAGGGGCAGCCACCCCTCCACTTT. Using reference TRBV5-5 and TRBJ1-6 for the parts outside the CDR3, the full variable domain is DAGVTQSPTHLIKTRGQQVTLRCSPISGHKSVSWYQQVLGQGPQFIFQYYEKEERGRGNFPDRFSARQFPNYSSELNVNALLLGDSALYLCASSPEGQPPLHFGNGTRLTVT.

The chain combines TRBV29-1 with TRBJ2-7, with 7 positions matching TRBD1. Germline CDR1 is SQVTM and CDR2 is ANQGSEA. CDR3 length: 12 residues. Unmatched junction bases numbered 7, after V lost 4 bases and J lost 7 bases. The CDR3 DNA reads TGCAGCGTTGGACAGGGAAGGGGGGAGCAGTACTTC. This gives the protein CSVGQGRGEQYF.

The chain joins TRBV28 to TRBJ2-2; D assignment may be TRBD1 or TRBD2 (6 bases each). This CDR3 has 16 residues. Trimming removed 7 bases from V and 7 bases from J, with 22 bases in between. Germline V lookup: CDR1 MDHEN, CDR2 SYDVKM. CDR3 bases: TGTGCCAGCACCAGTGGGGGGCGCCGAGCGAGCGGGGAGCTGTTTTTT. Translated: CASTSGGRRASGELFF.

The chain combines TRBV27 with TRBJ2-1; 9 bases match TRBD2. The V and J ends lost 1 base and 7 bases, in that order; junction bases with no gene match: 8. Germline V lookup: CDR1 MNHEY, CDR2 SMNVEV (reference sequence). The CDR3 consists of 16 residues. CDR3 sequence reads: CASSLLVTSGQNEQFF. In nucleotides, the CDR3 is TGTGCCAGCAGTTTATTGGTGACTAGCGGTCAAAATGAGCAGTTCTTC.

This CDR3 reads CAWSVWGRISEAFF. CDR3 sequence (DNA): TGTGCCTGGAGTGTGTGGGGGCGCATCTCTGAAGCTTTCTTT. The chain is built from TRBV30 and TRBJ1-1; possibly TRBD1 for D (6 bases). Germline V gene sequence: CDR1 GTSNPN, CDR2 SVGIG (reference sequence). This CDR3 has 14 amino acids. Trimming left V 0 bases short and J 6 bases short, with 14 bases between. The whole variable domain, filled in from reference TRBV30 and TRBJ1-1, reads SQTIHQWPATLVQPVGSPLSLECTVEGTSNPNLYWYRQAAGRGLQLLFYSVGIGQISSEVPQNLSASRPQDRQFILSSKKLLLSDSGFYLCAWSVWGRISEAFFGQGTRLTVV.

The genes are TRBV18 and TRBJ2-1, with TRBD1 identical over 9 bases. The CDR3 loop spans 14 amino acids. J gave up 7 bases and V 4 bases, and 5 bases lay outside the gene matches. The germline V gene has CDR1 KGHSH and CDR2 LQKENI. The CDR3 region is CASSRDRVVNEQFF. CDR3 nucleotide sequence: TGTGCCAGCTCACGGGACAGGGTGGTGAATGAGCAGTTCTTC.

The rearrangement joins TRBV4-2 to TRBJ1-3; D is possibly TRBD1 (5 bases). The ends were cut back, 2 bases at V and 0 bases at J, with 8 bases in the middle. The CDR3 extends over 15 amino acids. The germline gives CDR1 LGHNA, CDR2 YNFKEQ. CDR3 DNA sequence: TGTGCCAGCAGCCAAACGGACATCTCTGGAAACACCATATATTTT. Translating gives CASSQTDISGNTIYF.

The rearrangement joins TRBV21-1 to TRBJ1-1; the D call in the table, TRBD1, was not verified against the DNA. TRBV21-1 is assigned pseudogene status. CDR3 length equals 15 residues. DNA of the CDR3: TGTGCCAGCCGAATCGGACAGCCATTGAACACTGAAGCTTTCTTT. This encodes CASRIGQPLNTEAFF.

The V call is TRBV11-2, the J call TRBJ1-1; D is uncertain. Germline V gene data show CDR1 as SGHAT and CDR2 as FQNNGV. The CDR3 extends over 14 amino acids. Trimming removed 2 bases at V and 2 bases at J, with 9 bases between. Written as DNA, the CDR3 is TGTGCCAGCAGCTTAATTGTGAAAAACACTGAAGCTTTCTTT. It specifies CASSLIVKNTEAFF.

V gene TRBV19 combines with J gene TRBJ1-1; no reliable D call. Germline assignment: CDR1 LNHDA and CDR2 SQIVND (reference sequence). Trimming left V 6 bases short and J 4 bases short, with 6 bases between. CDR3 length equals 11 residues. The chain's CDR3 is CASSLLTEAFF. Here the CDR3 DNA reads TGTGCCAGTAGCTTGCTCACTGAAGCTTTCTTT.

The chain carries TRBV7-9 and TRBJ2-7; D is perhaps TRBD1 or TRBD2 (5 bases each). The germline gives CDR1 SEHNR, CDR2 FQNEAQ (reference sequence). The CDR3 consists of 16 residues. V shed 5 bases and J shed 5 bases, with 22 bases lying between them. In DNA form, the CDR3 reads TGTGCCAGCAGCACCTTAGAGGGGATCCCAAGGGACGAGCAGTACTTC. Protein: CASSTLEGIPRDEQYF.

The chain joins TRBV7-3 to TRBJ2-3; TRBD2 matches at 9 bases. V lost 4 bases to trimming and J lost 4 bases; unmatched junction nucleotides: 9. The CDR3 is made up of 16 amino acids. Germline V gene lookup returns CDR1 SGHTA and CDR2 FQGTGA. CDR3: CASSSTGAGGSDTQYF. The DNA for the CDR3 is TGTGCCAGCAGCTCCACCGGGGCGGGGGGGTCAGATACGCAGTATTTT.

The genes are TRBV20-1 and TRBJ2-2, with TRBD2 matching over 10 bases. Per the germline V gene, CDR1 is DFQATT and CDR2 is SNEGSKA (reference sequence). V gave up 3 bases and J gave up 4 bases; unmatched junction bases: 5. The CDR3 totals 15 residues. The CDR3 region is CSASSSGGPTGELFF. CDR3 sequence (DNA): TGCAGTGCTAGTTCTAGCGGGGGTCCCACCGGGGAGCTGTTTTTT.

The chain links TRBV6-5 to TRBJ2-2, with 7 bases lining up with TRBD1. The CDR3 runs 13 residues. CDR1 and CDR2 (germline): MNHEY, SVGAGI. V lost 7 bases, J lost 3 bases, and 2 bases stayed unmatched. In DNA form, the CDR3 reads TGTGCCAGCAATACAGGGGACACCGGGGAGCTGTTTTTT. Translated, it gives CASNTGDTGELFF.

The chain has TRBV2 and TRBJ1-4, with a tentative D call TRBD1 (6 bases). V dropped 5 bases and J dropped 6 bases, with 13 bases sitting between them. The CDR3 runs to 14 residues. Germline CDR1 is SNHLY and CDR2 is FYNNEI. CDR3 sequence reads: CASSPGERHEKLFF. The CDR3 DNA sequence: TGTGCCAGCAGTCCAGGGGAGAGGCATGAAAAACTGTTTTTT.

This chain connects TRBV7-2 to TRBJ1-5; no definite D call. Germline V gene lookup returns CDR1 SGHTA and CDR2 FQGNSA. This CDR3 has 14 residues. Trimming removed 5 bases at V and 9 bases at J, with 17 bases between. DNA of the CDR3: TGTGCCAGCAGCCCGGTCCCGGACCGCGCGCCCCAGCATTTT. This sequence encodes CASSPVPDRAPQHF.

The CDR3 DNA sequence: TGTGCCAGCAGTTTATTTGTGGGAGTGGGGGCCAACGTCCTGACTTTC. Translated: CASSLFVGVGANVLTF. The chain recombines TRBV27 with TRBJ2-6; tentatively, D is TRBD2 (5 bases). Trimming took 1 base from V and 4 from J, leaving 11 bases between them. Germline CDR1 and CDR2: MNHEY and SMNVEV (reference sequence). The CDR3 is made up of 16 amino acids.

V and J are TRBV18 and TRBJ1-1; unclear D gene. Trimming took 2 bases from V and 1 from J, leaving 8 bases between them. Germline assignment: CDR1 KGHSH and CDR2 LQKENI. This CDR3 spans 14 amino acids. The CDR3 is CASSPGAKNTEAFF. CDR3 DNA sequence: TGTGCCAGCTCACCAGGCGCTAAGAACACTGAAGCTTTCTTT.

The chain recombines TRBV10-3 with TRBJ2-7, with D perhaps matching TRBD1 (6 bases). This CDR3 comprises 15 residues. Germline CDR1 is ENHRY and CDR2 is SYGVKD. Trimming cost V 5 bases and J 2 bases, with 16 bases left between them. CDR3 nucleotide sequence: TGTGCCATCAGTCTAAACCCTCCAGGGGCCTACGAGCAGTACTTC. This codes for CAISLNPPGAYEQYF.

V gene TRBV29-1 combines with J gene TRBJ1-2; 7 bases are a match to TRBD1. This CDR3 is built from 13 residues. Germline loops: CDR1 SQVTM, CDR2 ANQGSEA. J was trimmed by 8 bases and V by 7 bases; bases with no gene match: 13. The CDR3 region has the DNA TGCAGCGCATGGGGGACAGAAAGCAGCGGCTACACCTTC. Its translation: CSAWGTESSGYTF.

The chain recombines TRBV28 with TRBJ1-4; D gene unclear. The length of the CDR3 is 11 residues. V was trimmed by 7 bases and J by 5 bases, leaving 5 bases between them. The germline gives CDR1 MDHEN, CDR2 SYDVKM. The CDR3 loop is CASTLNEKLFF. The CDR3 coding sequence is TGTGCCAGCACCCTGAATGAAAAACTGTTTTTT. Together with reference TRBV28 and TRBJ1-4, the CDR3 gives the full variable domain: DVKVTQSSRYLVKRTGEKVFLECVQDMDHENMFWYRQDPGLGLRLIYFSYDVKMKEKGDIPEGYSVSREKKERFSLILESASTNQTSMYLCASTLNEKLFFGSGTQLSVL.

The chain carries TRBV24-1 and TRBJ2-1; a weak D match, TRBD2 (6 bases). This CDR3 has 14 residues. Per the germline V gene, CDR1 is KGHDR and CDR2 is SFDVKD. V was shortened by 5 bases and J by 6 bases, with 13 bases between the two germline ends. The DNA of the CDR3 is TGTGCCACCAGTGGCGACCGGGACTTCAATGAGCAGTTCTTC. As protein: CATSGDRDFNEQFF.

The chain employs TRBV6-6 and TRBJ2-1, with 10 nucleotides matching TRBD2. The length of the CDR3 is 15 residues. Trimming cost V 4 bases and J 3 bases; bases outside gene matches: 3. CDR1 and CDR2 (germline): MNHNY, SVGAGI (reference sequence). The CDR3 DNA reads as TGTGCCAGCAGTTCTAGCGGGGGTCGCTACAATGAGCAGTTCTTC. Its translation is CASSSSGGRYNEQFF.

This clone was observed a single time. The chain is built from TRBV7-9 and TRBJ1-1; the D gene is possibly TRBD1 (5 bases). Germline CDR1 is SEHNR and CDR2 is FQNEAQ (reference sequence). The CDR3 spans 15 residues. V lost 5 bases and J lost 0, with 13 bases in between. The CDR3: CASSPGRGMNTEAFF. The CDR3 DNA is TGTGCCAGCAGCCCGGGGAGGGGCATGAACACTGAAGCTTTCTTT.

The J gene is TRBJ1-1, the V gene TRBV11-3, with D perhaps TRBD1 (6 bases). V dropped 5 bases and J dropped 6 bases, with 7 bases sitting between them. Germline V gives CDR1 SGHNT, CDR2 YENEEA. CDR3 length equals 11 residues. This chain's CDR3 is CASSRGPEAFF. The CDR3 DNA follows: TGTGCCAGCAGCCGGGGGCCTGAAGCTTTCTTT.